These 2 T cell receptor beta chains share one sample of origin, sequenced in a study of response to subunit inactivated influenza vaccine. A single record per CDR3 protein comes from TCRdb applying MiXCR to the RT-PCR reads. This table holds around 200,000 distinct CDR3 sequences, nearly 9.5% found once. This specimen was non-naive T cells sorted from PBMCs, taken on the day of vaccination. All receptors derive from a man aged 50 to 60 who received an inactivated influenza vaccine.

This clonotype was detected many times. The V and J genes are TRBV5-1 and TRBJ1-1; 7 bases are shared with TRBD1. With V trimmed by 4 bases and J by 0 bases, 9 bases remained unmatched. The CDR3 length is 16 residues. From germline, CDR1 is SGHRS and CDR2 YFSETQ. This CDR3 is CASSMKTGYMNTEAFF. The CDR3 DNA reads as TGCGCCAGCAGCATGAAGACAGGGTACATGAACACTGAAGCTTTCTTT.

This clonotype was seen at least ten times. The chain combines TRBV7-2 with TRBJ2-7; no clear D. The germline CDR1 and CDR2 sequences are SGHTA and FQGNSA. This CDR3 has 15 residues. Between the trimmed V and J ends, which lost 5 bases and 1 base, there was a span of 15 bases. The CDR3 region is CASSSVVDTSYEQYF. In DNA form, the CDR3 reads TGTGCCAGCAGCAGCGTGGTAGATACATCCTACGAGCAGTACTTC.